This TCR beta chain was profiled in a study of Graves' ophthalmopathy and Graves' hyperthyroidism. In the study overall: Peripheral blood was collected at initial diagnosis, before any treatment. Notes on the study in general: The model forecast ophthalmopathy progression, reaching roughly 65% sensitivity and 72% to 80% specificity. Blood repertoires reportedly contained most expanded thyroid clonotypes above 0.001 frequency.

PBMCs were density-gradient isolated from roughly 9.5 ml fresh blood. This CDR3 region has 16 residues. CDR1 LNHNV and CDR2 YYDKDF come from the germline V gene (reference sequence). Trimming took 5 bases from V and 5 from J, leaving 21 bases between them. Points on this clonotype: Its antigen is currently unknown.

For repertoire sequencing, the TCR beta CDR3 regions were amplified from RNA transcripts. RT-PCR was first run with HTBI primers, then multiplex PCR in a second round. TCRdb fed the multiplex PCR reads into MiXCR, producing one record per CDR3 protein. Of about 620,000 distinct CDR3 sequences in the sample, 22% were seen once. The sample taken for sequencing was peripheral blood. The V call is TRBV15, the J call TRBJ1-1, with D perhaps matching TRBD1 (5 bases). The sequence was collected from a woman aged 18-30 years with stable Graves' hyperthyroidism. Some clones in this sample may be carry-over from other donors' samples. CDR3 sequence reads: CATSPDLTQRGTEAFF. The CDR3 region has the DNA TGTGCCACCAGCCCGGACCTAACACAACGGGGGACTGAAGCTTTCTTT.